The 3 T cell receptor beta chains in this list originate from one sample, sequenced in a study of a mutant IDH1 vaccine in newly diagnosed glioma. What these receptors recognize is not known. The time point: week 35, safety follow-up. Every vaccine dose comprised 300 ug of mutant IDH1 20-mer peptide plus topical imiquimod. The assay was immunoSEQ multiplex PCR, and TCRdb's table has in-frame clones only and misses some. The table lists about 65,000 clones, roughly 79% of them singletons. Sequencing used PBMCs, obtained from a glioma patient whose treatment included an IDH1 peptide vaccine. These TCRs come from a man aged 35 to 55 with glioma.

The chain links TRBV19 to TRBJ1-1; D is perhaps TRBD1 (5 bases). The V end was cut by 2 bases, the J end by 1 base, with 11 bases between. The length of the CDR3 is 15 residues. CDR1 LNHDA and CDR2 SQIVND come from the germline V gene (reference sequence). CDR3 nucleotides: TGTGCCAGTAGTATATTTGAGGGGTCGAACACTGAAGCTTTCTTT. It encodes CASSIFEGSNTEAFF.

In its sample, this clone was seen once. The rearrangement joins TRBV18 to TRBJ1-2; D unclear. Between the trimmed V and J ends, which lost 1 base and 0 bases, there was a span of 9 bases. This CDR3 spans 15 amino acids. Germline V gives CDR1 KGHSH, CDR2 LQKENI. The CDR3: CASSPRGLTNYGYTF. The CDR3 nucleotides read TGTGCCAGCTCACCACGAGGGCTTACTAACTATGGCTACACCTTC.

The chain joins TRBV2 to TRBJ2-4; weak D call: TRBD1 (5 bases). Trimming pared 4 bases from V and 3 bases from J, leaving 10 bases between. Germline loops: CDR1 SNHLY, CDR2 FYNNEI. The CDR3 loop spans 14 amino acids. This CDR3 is CASSVGAVKNIQYF. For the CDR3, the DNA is TGTGCCAGCAGTGTAGGGGCCGTCAAAAACATTCAGTACTTC.